This T cell receptor (beta chain) was captured by sequencing in a study of T cell responses to AZD1222 COVID-19 vaccine. Study-wide findings and caveats: Donors were mostly white British, more females; clonal diversity possibly underestimated.

This CDR3 has 18 residues. Germline V gives CDR1 LNHDA, CDR2 SQIVND (reference sequence). The ends were cut back, 2 bases at V and 0 bases at J, with 19 bases in the middle. TCRdb keeps only in-frame clones here, not all; method: immunoSEQ multiplex PCR. Counted here are about 170,000 clones, 90% occurring once; the ten biggest clones make up more than 1.3%. Concerning this clone itself: The antigen is unknown.

The source was peripheral blood, collected on day 0 of AZD1222 vaccination. The rearrangement uses TRBV19 and TRBJ1-2; D unclear. This receptor was identified in an adult in good health. In DNA, the CDR3 is TGTGCCAGTAGTATACAGGCAGGCGAGGATTACTCTAACTATGGCTACACCTTC. Protein product: CASSIQAGEDYSNYGYTF.